The source of this TCR beta chain is a study of T cell responses to AZD1222 COVID-19 vaccine. Overall study results and limits: Females made up more of the donors, who were largely white British, and clonal diversity may have come out too low. Within unmutated variant regions lay the reported targets of nearly half of spike-specific TCRs. None of the repertoires were sampled until the peak T cell response had passed.

About this clone: The antigen is unknown.

From germline, CDR1 is SNHLY and CDR2 FYNNEI. Trimming stripped 1 base from V and 3 bases from J, with 10 bases between. This CDR3 has 14 residues. Data came from immunoSEQ multiplex PCR; TCRdb stores just in-frame clones and leaves some out. Here the sample spans under 200,000 clones, 80% to 95% being singletons. The gene calls are TRBV2 and TRBJ2-7, with D possibly being TRBD2 (7 bases). The starting material was peripheral blood, obtained on day 0 of AZD1222 vaccination. This receptor was obtained from an adult in good health. The CDR3 DNA is TGTGCCAGCAGTGAAGGGGGGGGCAACTACGAGCAGTACTTC. Its protein product is CASSEGGGNYEQYF. The full variable domain, rest sourced from reference TRBV2 and TRBJ2-7, is EPEVTQTPSHQVTQMGQEVILRCVPISNHLYFYWYRQILGQKVEFLVSFYNNEISEKSEIFDDQFSVERPDGSNFTLKIRSTKLEDSAMYFCASSEGGGNYEQYFGPGTRLTVT.